This TCR beta chain was identified in a study of memory CD4+ T cells and cytomegalovirus serostatus. The wider study: This sample comes from healthy Belgian adults, fewer than 10 CMV seropositive, around 26 seronegative. Study findings and constraints: CD4+ memory repertoires contained about 40% of the roughly 160 reported CMV TCRbeta sequences. Median bootstrapped AUC for CMV status was approximately 0.95 originally, 0.85 to 0.92 US-trained.

The CDR3 is 18 residues long. Losses at the gene ends were 3 bases for V and 4 bases for J; bases not matched to a gene: 8. Germline CDR1 MGHRA, CDR2 YSYEKL. The sort gate was single viable CD3+CD4+CD8-CD45RO+ cells for memory CD4+ T cells. Total CD4+ T cells were enriched by CD4 positive selection. Clones were sequenced by immunoSEQ multiplex PCR, and TCRdb holds only the in-frame ones, with some missing. The sample consists of 50,000 to 60,000 clones, around four fifths of them appearing once. About this clone: What it recognizes is unknown.

Material: memory CD4+ T cells from blood. This TCR was sampled from an adult in good health and CMV-seropositive. The chain employs TRBV4-1 and TRBJ2-6; 11 bases align to TRBD1. As DNA, the CDR3 is TGCGCCAGCAGCCAGACGGACAGGGGGCGGAACGGGGCCAACGTCCTGACTTTC. Its translation is CASSQTDRGRNGANVLTF.